The 4 T cell receptor beta chains presented below share a single source sample, sequenced in a study of cytomegalovirus exposure and HLA in healthy donors (TCRdb year 2017). The method behind the library was the immunoSEQ multiplex PCR assay. For the multiplex PCR, a mixture combining 60 forward primers for TCR Vbeta segments and 13 reverse primers for TCR Jbeta segments was used. TCRdb took this table from immuneACCESS and kept in-frame rearrangements with V and J called. Such tables lack part of the clones; where checked against another copy, unresolved V genes explain under half of the gap, and the rest is unexplained. This sample lists a few hundred thousand clones; around 90% were detected once. The ten largest clones add up to about 1.8% of the sample. Sequencing used PBMCs. The source of these receptors is a girl aged 2-10 years in good health and CMV-seronegative.

This sequence joins TRBV5-4 and TRBJ1-2; 8 bases are shared with TRBD1. In germline, CDR1 is SGHNT, CDR2 YYREEE (reference sequence). The V gene end was trimmed by 4 bases and the J gene end by 5 bases; junction bases not matched to a gene: 7. The CDR3 runs 14 residues. The CDR3 here is CASSGRGRTYGYTF. The CDR3 DNA follows: TGTGCCAGCAGCGGCAGGGGGCGCACGTATGGCTACACCTTC.

The chain uses TRBV28 and TRBJ2-4; D ambiguous. Germline CDR1 and CDR2: MDHEN and SYDVKM. The ends were cut back, 6 bases at V and 4 bases at J, with 4 bases in the middle. CDR3 length: 11 amino acids. The CDR3 nucleotides read TGTGCCAGCAGCTTGAAAAACATTCAGTACTTC. Translation gives CASSLKNIQYF. Based on the CDR3 plus reference TRBV28 and TRBJ2-4, the full variable domain is DVKVTQSSRYLVKRTGEKVFLECVQDMDHENMFWYRQDPGLGLRLIYFSYDVKMKEKGDIPEGYSVSREKKERFSLILESASTNQTSMYLCASSLKNIQYFGAGTRLSVL.

CDR3 bases: TGTGCCAGCAGCTCTGGGGACTCCCGTGATACGCAGTATTTT. Translating gives CASSSGDSRDTQYF. This chain joins TRBV11-3 and TRBJ2-3; TRBD2 is a possible D gene (6 bases). The CDR3 is 14 residues long. V gave up 4 bases and J gave up 6 bases, with 14 bases separating them. Germline V CDR1 and CDR2: SGHNT, YENEEA.

The chain employs TRBV30 and TRBJ1-2; TRBD1 aligns across 7 bases. CDR1 is GTSNPN, CDR2 SVGIG, per germline (reference sequence). The CDR3 has 13 amino acids. V shed 2 bases and J 8 bases; nucleotides not matched to a gene: 8. The CDR3 DNA reads as TGTGCCTGGAGTCCTTCCGGGACAGCCGGCTACACCTTC. It yields the protein CAWSPSGTAGYTF.